A selection of T cell receptor beta chains follows, all from one sample in a study of T-cell memory formation after mild COVID-19. Via MiXCR, TCRdb re-called the 5' RACE reads, giving one row per CDR3 protein. The repertoire holds about 38,000 distinct CDR3 sequences, with 11% as singletons. The source material was PBMCs or a T cell subset sorted from them (not recorded which). Receptors were obtained from a man aged 18 to 29 who had mild COVID-19 (a few samples of this study predate the infection). Cell type and time point are not known. Each CDR3 is given without its conserved first and last residue.

J: TRBJ2-1
V: TRBV6-4
CDR3: ASSPTSGEYNEQF

J: TRBJ1-2
V: TRBV11-2
CDR3: ASSLGLANYGYT

J: TRBJ2-3
V: TRBV20-1
CDR3: SAPPWAGGKDTQY

J: TRBJ1-3
V: TRBV4-2
CDR3: ASSDRGSSGNTIY

J: TRBJ2-5
V: TRBV5-1
CDR3: ASSGRNIQETQY

J: TRBJ1-5
V: TRBV7-3
CDR3: ASSLLQGLIRPQH

J: TRBJ2-6
V: TRBV27
CDR3: ASSPMVGVAGANVLT

J: TRBJ2-3
V: TRBV2
CDR3: ASSPTGGPDTQY

J: TRBJ2-3
V: TRBV7-2
CDR3: ASSTAVASTDTQY

J: TRBJ2-2
V: TRBV5-1
CDR3: ASSSTLTGELF

J: TRBJ2-2
V: TRBV6-6
CDR3: ASSSRGEGTGELF

J: TRBJ2-2
V: TRBV28
CDR3: ASSLPRDAGELF

J: TRBJ2-6
V: TRBV2
CDR3: ASSGDRAGANVLT

J: TRBJ2-3
V: TRBV7-3
CDR3: ASSSGPIDTQY

J: TRBJ2-2
V: TRBV5-1
CDR3: ASSFRDTGELF

J: TRBJ2-6
V: TRBV7-2
CDR3: ASSLRAQLSSGANVLT

J: TRBJ2-2
V: TRBV10-3
CDR3: AIRTQGEDGELF

J: TRBJ1-2
V: TRBV7-2
CDR3: ASSPRDSRNYGYT

J: TRBJ2-3
V: TRBV18
CDR3: ASSTMDPAQDTQY

J: TRBJ1-2
V: TRBV9
CDR3: ASSAGTGNLYGYT

J: TRBJ2-3
V: TRBV7-3
CDR3: ASSHGPLAGGQDTQY

J: TRBJ1-6
V: TRBV5-1
CDR3: ASKGSLGNSPLH

J: TRBJ1-1
V: TRBV29-1
CDR3: SVEDTVKGTEAF

J: TRBJ1-2
V: TRBV29-1
CDR3: SVGGGEGYGYT

J: TRBJ2-3
V: TRBV7-9
CDR3: ASSLVGSTDTQY

J: TRBJ2-7
V: TRBV11-3
CDR3: ASSLSGGNDEQY

J: TRBJ1-2
V: TRBV20-1
CDR3: SAPSADRVAYGYT

J: TRBJ1-2
V: TRBV3-1
CDR3: ASSHGTDGYT

J: TRBJ2-2
V: TRBV20-1
CDR3: SASPGSGELF

J: TRBJ2-7
V: TRBV29-1
CDR3: SVIGEQTSYEQY

J: TRBJ1-4
V: TRBV25-1
CDR3: ASSGQSEKLF

J: TRBJ2-7
V: TRBV4-3
CDR3: ASSQDYRDIHEQY

J: TRBJ1-5
V: TRBV7-2
CDR3: ASSLGVQPQH

J: TRBJ2-2
V: TRBV7-9
CDR3: ASSLSDDEELF

J: TRBJ2-2
V: TRBV9
CDR3: ASSPGGRHTGELF

J: TRBJ2-7
V: TRBV27
CDR3: ASSLTGTGGREQY

J: TRBJ1-2
V: TRBV4-2
CDR3: ASSQVRGEDGYT

J: TRBJ2-2
V: TRBV3-1
CDR3: ASSQGSGTGELF

J: TRBJ2-1
V: TRBV29-1
CDR3: SVERWAGARNEQF

J: TRBJ2-5
V: TRBV5-1
CDR3: ASSARDNQETQY

J: TRBJ2-3
V: TRBV6-2/TRBV6-3
CDR3: ASSYSVASTDTQY

J: TRBJ2-7
V: TRBV7-9
CDR3: ASSLAGPSSYEQY

J: TRBJ2-1
V: TRBV20-1
CDR3: SARASGLNEQF

J: TRBJ2-5
V: TRBV20-1
CDR3: SGLESGTSKETQY

J: TRBJ2-1
V: TRBV18
CDR3: ASSPGDPTLGEQF